These 30 T cell receptor beta chains were all obtained from the same sample, sequenced in a study of OX40 agonist ivuxolimab in advanced cancers. The data were produced by immunoSEQ multiplex PCR, yet TCRdb's version contains in-frame clones alone and is incomplete. The sample includes roughly 70,000 clones, 75% to 90% of them seen just once. This sample comprised CD4+ or CD8+ T cells sorted from blood, obtained in a trial of the OX40 agonist ivuxolimab. The receptors were gathered from an adult with an advanced solid tumor such as melanoma, head and neck, liver or kidney cancer.

This rearrangement joins TRBV6-1 to TRBJ1-2; 9 bases agree with TRBD1. After removal of 7 bases from V and 7 bases from J, the junction contained 10 bases not matched to a gene. This CDR3 comprises 14 residues. Germline V CDR1 and CDR2: MNHNS, SASEGT. The CDR3 region has the DNA TGTGCCAGCACCCGGGACAGGGAAATCTCTGGCTACACCTTC. Translated, it gives CASTRDREISGYTF.

The chain combines TRBV5-5 with TRBJ1-5; the D gene is possibly TRBD1 (6 bases). Germline loops: CDR1 SGHKS, CDR2 YYEKEE (reference sequence). The CDR3 length is 15 residues. Between the trimmed V and J ends, which lost 5 bases and 2 bases, there was a span of 14 bases. Here the CDR3 DNA reads TGTGCCAGCAGGAGACAAGAGGGGGGCAATCAGCCCCAGCATTTT. It codes for CASRRQEGGNQPQHF. Full variable domain (rest looked up from reference TRBV5-5 and TRBJ1-5): DAGVTQSPTHLIKTRGQQVTLRCSPISGHKSVSWYQQVLGQGPQFIFQYYEKEERGRGNFPDRFSARQFPNYSSELNVNALLLGDSALYLCASRRQEGGNQPQHFGDGTRLSIL.

The CDR3 is CASSEVQPGGEQYF. CDR3 nucleotides: TGCGCCAGCAGCGAAGTCCAGCCTGGCGGCGAGCAGTACTTC. V gene TRBV5-1 combines with J gene TRBJ2-7; unclear D gene. V shed 4 bases and J shed 6 bases, with 17 bases lying between them. This CDR3 is 14 amino acids long. Germline CDR1 reads SGHRS; CDR2 reads YFSETQ.

J is TRBJ1-2 and V is TRBV5-4, with a weak D call TRBD1 (6 bases). Germline CDR1 and CDR2: SGHNT and YYREEE (reference sequence). Trimming cost V 4 bases and J 8 bases, with 24 bases left between them. The CDR3 loop spans 16 amino acids. The CDR3: CASSDSTSWGARGYTF. CDR3 nucleotide sequence: TGTGCCAGCAGCGATAGCACGTCCTGGGGGGCGAGGGGCTACACCTTC.

The CDR3 nucleotides are TGTGCCAGCAGCTCGCTGGACAGGGCGGATCAGCCCCAGCATTTT. Encoded protein: CASSSLDRADQPQHF. The V and J genes are TRBV5-6 and TRBJ1-5; TRBD1 matches 8 bases. V trimming: 3 bases; J trimming: 5 bases; junction bases outside the gene matches: 7. Germline assignment: CDR1 SGHDT and CDR2 YYEEEE. The CDR3 contains 15 residues.

V usage is TRBV19 and J usage is TRBJ1-5, with D possibly being TRBD1 (5 bases). This CDR3 region has 15 residues. The V gene's germline CDR1 is LNHDA and CDR2 SQIVND (reference sequence). The germline V and J ends were trimmed by 5 bases and 6 bases, with 17 bases remaining between them. CDR3 residues: CASSVGQGVLQPQHF. The DNA for the CDR3 is TGTGCCAGTAGTGTCGGTCAGGGTGTTCTTCAGCCCCAGCATTTT.

The chain uses TRBV2 and TRBJ1-3, with 8 bases aligning to TRBD1. Losses at the gene ends were 0 bases for V and 1 base for J; bases not matched to a gene: 2. The V gene's germline CDR1 is SNHLY and CDR2 FYNNEI. This CDR3 has 16 residues. In DNA form, the CDR3 reads TGTGCCAGCAGTGAAGCGCGGACAGGGTCTGGAAACACCATATATTTT. Protein: CASSEARTGSGNTIYF.

The chain recombines TRBV9 with TRBJ2-5; maybe TRBD1 (6 bases). V lost 0 bases and J lost 5, with 11 bases in between. Germline CDR1 reads SGDLS; CDR2 reads YYNGEE. This CDR3 contains 14 residues. CDR3: CASSVDQGTETQYF. The CDR3 bases are TGTGCCAGCAGCGTAGATCAGGGGACGGAGACCCAGTACTTC.

This clone is a singleton in its sample. The chain recombines TRBV5-1 with TRBJ1-6, with 7 bases fitting TRBD1. Germline V lookup: CDR1 SGHRS, CDR2 YFSETQ. The V segment lost 6 bases and the J segment 7 bases; nucleotides outside the gene matches: 7. CDR3 size: 14 residues. The CDR3 DNA follows: TGCGCCAGCACGATGGGACAGCCAAATTCACCCCTCCACTTT. Residues: CASTMGQPNSPLHF.

The chain carries TRBV6-6 and TRBJ2-7; D is undetermined. Trimming pared 4 bases from V and 4 bases from J, leaving 14 bases between. This CDR3 contains 14 residues. Germline CDR1 and CDR2: MNHNY and SVGAGI (reference sequence). The CDR3 bases are TGTGCCAGCAGTTTCGGGCTAAACACGTACGAGCAGTACTTC. The encoded protein is CASSFGLNTYEQYF.

This clone occurred once. The rearrangement links TRBV2 to TRBJ2-1; D might be TRBD1 or TRBD2, each matching 5 bases. The germline CDR1 and CDR2 sequences are SNHLY and FYNNEI. The V gene lost 5 bases and the J gene lost 0 bases, with 11 bases spanning the gap. The CDR3 length is 15 residues. The CDR3 region has the DNA TGTGCCAGCAGTTCCGGGACCCGCTCCTACAATGAGCAGTTCTTC. Translation: CASSSGTRSYNEQFF.

The chain uses TRBV28 and TRBJ2-2, with 7 bases lining up with TRBD1. CDR3 length: 15 amino acids. Germline assignment: CDR1 MDHEN and CDR2 SYDVKM. V lost 6 bases to trimming and J lost 2 bases; unmatched junction nucleotides: 6. The chain's CDR3 is CASRNDRVNTGELFF. The DNA for the CDR3 is TGTGCCAGCAGAAATGACAGGGTAAACACCGGGGAGCTGTTTTTT.

The chain recombines TRBV7-9 with TRBJ1-6; 7 bases fit TRBD1. The CDR3 runs to 14 residues. V shed 5 bases, J shed 7 bases, and the junction held 5 bases outside the gene matches. Germline V CDR1 and CDR2: SEHNR, FQNEAQ (reference sequence). CDR3 sequence: CASSPGQENSPLHF. CDR3 sequence (DNA): TGTGCCAGCAGCCCCGGACAGGAGAATTCACCCCTCCACTTT.

The J gene is TRBJ1-2, the V gene TRBV28; the D is unclear. The CDR3 runs to 12 residues. V was trimmed by 5 bases and J by 4 bases, leaving 8 bases between them. Germline-derived CDR1 and CDR2 are MDHEN and SYDVKM. The CDR3 DNA sequence: TGTGCCAGCAGTCTCAGGCGCTATGGCTACACCTTC. It encodes CASSLRRYGYTF.

The chain links TRBV30 to TRBJ2-6; 10 nucleotides agree with TRBD1. Germline V gene data show CDR1 as GTSNPN and CDR2 as SVGIG (reference sequence). Trimming at V came to 5 bases and at J to 6 bases, leaving 4 bases not matched to a gene. CDR3 length equals 14 residues. The CDR3 is CAWGRQGAANVLTF. The CDR3 region has the DNA TGTGCCTGGGGAAGACAGGGGGCGGCCAACGTCCTGACTTTC.

V usage is TRBV30 and J usage is TRBJ2-4; TRBD1 is a possible D gene (6 bases). Germline CDR1 GTSNPN, CDR2 SVGIG (reference sequence). The CDR3 sequence is 15 residues long. V lost 1 base and J lost 0, with 10 bases in between. This CDR3 is CAWSGQGLAKNIQYF. The CDR3, as DNA: TGTGCCTGGAGTGGGCAGGGGCTAGCCAAAAACATTCAGTACTTC.

In this sample, this clone turned up once. This rearrangement joins TRBV5-8 to TRBJ2-3, with a weak D call TRBD2 (6 bases). Looked up from germline, CDR1 is SGHTS and CDR2 is YDEGEE. V was trimmed by 4 bases and J by 5 bases, leaving 17 bases between them. CDR3 length equals 15 residues. DNA for the CDR3: TGTGCCAGCAGCCCGGGACTTCTCCTTGAAGATACGCAGTATTTT. Amino acid sequence: CASSPGLLLEDTQYF.

The chain recombines TRBV11-3 with TRBJ1-1, with a possible D match to TRBD1 (5 bases). Deletions cut 4 bases from V and 1 base from J, with 13 bases between. The CDR3 runs 15 residues. CDR1 SGHNT and CDR2 YENEEA come from the germline V gene. The CDR3 nucleotides are TGTGCCAGCAGCTCTGGGGCCATATCGAACACTGAAGCTTTCTTT. This sequence encodes CASSSGAISNTEAFF.

This rearrangement joins TRBV5-1 to TRBJ2-7; TRBD1 matches 10 bases. This CDR3 region has 15 residues. The germline gives CDR1 SGHRS, CDR2 YFSETQ. V gave up 0 bases and J gave up 4 bases; unmatched junction bases: 4. In DNA form, the CDR3 reads TGCGCCAGCAGCTTGGTGCGGGACAGGGGATACGAGCAGTACTTC. It specifies CASSLVRDRGYEQYF. The whole variable domain, remainder taken from reference TRBV5-1 and TRBJ2-7, is KAGVTQTPRYLIKTRGQQVTLSCSPISGHRSVSWYQQTPGQGLQFLFEYFSETQRNKGNFPGRFSGRQFSNSRSEMNVSTLELGDSALYLCASSLVRDRGYEQYFGPGTRLTVT.

Of note for this clone: The CDR3 carries no conserved terminal phenylalanine or tryptophan, so it likely arises from a read error. The chain joins TRBV6-5 to TRBJ1-2; 10 bases are shared with TRBD1. Losses at the gene ends were 5 bases for V and 5 bases for J; bases not matched to a gene: 8. The CDR3 is 15 amino acids. The germline V gene encodes CDR1 MNHEY and CDR2 SVGAGI. The CDR3 DNA follows: TGTGCCAGCAGTACGGCCGGGACAGGGGTTTATGGCTACACCCTC. This gives the protein CASSTAGTGVYGYTL.

This rearrangement joins TRBV30 to TRBJ2-7; possible D gene TRBD1, 8 bases. V lost 6 bases and J 4 bases, leaving 25 bases between the germline ends. Germline V gives CDR1 GTSNPN, CDR2 SVGIG (reference sequence). The CDR3 is 16 residues long. CDR3 in DNA: TGTGCCTGCCGGACAGGGAGGGGCTGGGTAGATTACGAGCAGTACTTC. Translated, it gives CACRTGRGWVDYEQYF.

This sequence joins TRBV5-1 and TRBJ1-5; no reliable D call. The CDR3 runs to 15 residues. Germline lookup yields CDR1 SGHRS and CDR2 YFSETQ. V was pared by 4 bases and J by 5 bases, with 16 bases between. CDR3 nucleotide sequence: TGCGCCAGCAGCCCTTTGGTCGGTCGTGATCAGCCCCAGCATTTT. It translates to CASSPLVGRDQPQHF.

The chain is built from TRBV7-2 and TRBJ1-1; D ambiguous. The CDR3 is 13 amino acids. The ends were cut back, 10 bases at V and 0 bases at J, with 12 bases in the middle. Germline loops: CDR1 SGHTA, CDR2 FQGNSA. CDR3 DNA: TGTGCCACCAGTACACCCTTGAACACTGAAGCTTTCTTT. Its translation: CATSTPLNTEAFF.

The J gene is TRBJ1-2, the V gene TRBV7-9, with a possible D match to TRBD1 (6 bases). CDR3 length: 15 amino acids. Germline loops: CDR1 SEHNR, CDR2 FQNEAQ (reference sequence). Trimming pared 4 bases from V and 4 bases from J, leaving 16 bases between. In nucleotides, the CDR3 is TGTGCCAGCAGCTCCTACAGGGCCGAAACCTATGGCTACACCTTC. It encodes CASSSYRAETYGYTF.

The rearrangement joins TRBV19 to TRBJ1-1; D is undetermined. CDR3 length: 14 amino acids. The germline CDR1 and CDR2 sequences are LNHDA and SQIVND (reference sequence). The V end was cut by 5 bases, the J end by 2 bases, with 12 bases between. CDR3 nucleotides: TGTGCCAGTAGTTTGACCGGGTTCAACACTGAAGCTTTCTTT. It translates to CASSLTGFNTEAFF.

The chain combines TRBV6-5 with TRBJ2-2; perhaps TRBD2 as D (6 bases). This CDR3 region has 15 residues. Germline V CDR1 and CDR2: MNHEY, SVGAGI. V was clipped by 6 bases and J by 3 bases, with 14 bases between them. In DNA form, the CDR3 reads TGTGCCAGCAGGCCCGCGGGGACCTACACCGGGGAGCTGTTTTTT. Its translation is CASRPAGTYTGELFF.

This chain joins TRBV30 and TRBJ2-5; a weak D match, TRBD1 (6 bases). Germline V CDR1 and CDR2: GTSNPN, SVGIG (reference sequence). CDR3 length equals 13 residues. V gave up 2 bases and J gave up 2 bases, with 9 bases separating them. CDR3 amino acids: CAWSTGTQETQYF. The CDR3 nucleotides are TGTGCCTGGAGTACCGGGACACAAGAGACCCAGTACTTC. Full variable domain (remainder filled in from reference TRBV30 and TRBJ2-5): SQTIHQWPATLVQPVGSPLSLECTVEGTSNPNLYWYRQAAGRGLQLLFYSVGIGQISSEVPQNLSASRPQDRQFILSSKKLLLSDSGFYLCAWSTGTQETQYFGPGTRLLVL.

The J gene is TRBJ1-6, the V gene TRBV28; 10 bases align to TRBD1. Unmatched junction bases numbered 2, after V lost 7 bases and J lost 8 bases. The CDR3 totals 13 residues. Germline CDR1 and CDR2: MDHEN and SYDVKM. CDR3 loop: CASTGTGDSPLHF. Here the CDR3 DNA reads TGTGCCAGCACCGGGACAGGGGATTCACCCCTCCACTTT.

The chain couples TRBV7-3 to TRBJ2-1; D gene ambiguous. Trimming removed 2 bases at V and 6 bases at J, with 8 bases between. This CDR3 is built from 13 residues. Germline V gives CDR1 SGHTA, CDR2 FQGTGA. In DNA, the CDR3 is TGTGCCAGCAGCTTAGGCCTCCCCAATGAGCAGTTCTTC. Its protein is CASSLGLPNEQFF.

The V call is TRBV7-9, the J call TRBJ1-3; a possible D gene is TRBD1 (6 bases). Trimming shortened V by 1 base and J by 4 bases, and 14 bases separated the two germline ends. The CDR3 spans 16 residues. Germline values: CDR1 SEHNR, CDR2 FQNEAQ (reference sequence). The CDR3 sequence: CASSLGTGTRGNTIYF. As DNA, the CDR3 is TGTGCCAGCAGCTTAGGCACCGGGACACGGGGAAACACCATATATTTT.